The rows below give T cell receptor beta chains drawn from one sample of a study of T cells in narcolepsy. Clones were read by immunoSEQ multiplex PCR, and TCRdb kept only the in-frame ones, dropping some. The profile shows around 31,000 clones, around 80% of them singletons. Specimen: CD45RA- memory CD4+ T cells from PBMCs. These receptors were obtained from a human donor with narcolepsy. CDR3s include the opening cysteine and the closing phenylalanine or tryptophan. The order of the fields is CDR3 DNA, CDR3 protein, clone size, J gene, V gene, D gene. D genes are given only for firm matches. For some rows the clone size is stated as once, few or many, or as a class when expanded; others skip it.

TGTGCCATCAGTGAGAAACCCGGGACAGGTAACACTGAAGCTTTCTTT CAISEKPGTGNTEAFF . TRBJ1-1 TRBV10-3 TRBD1
TGTGCCTGGTTCGGACAGGCTGGGGAGACCCAGTACTTC CAWFGQAGETQYF . TRBJ2-5 TRBV30 TRBD1
TGTGCCAGCGACGGGGGGGGCTATGGCTACACCTTC CASDGGGYGYTF once TRBJ1-2 TRBV2 .
TGTGCCAGCAGTGGGGGTTACGAGCAGTACTTC CASSGGYEQYF few TRBJ2-7 TRBV2 .
TGTGCCAGCAACAACCCCACGGAGGTGGAGCTGTTTTTT CASNNPTEVELFF . TRBJ2-2 TRBV2 .
TGTGCCAGCAGCTCCCCAGGGGCTTCCTACAATGAGCAGTTCTTC CASSSPGASYNEQFF . TRBJ2-1 TRBV7-9 .
TGTGCCAGCAGGGCACCGGACAAGACCTATGGCTACACCTTC CASRAPDKTYGYTF . TRBJ1-2 TRBV27 .
TGCAGTGCTAGCCAGGGTACCGGCTACACCTTC CSASQGTGYTF . TRBJ1-2 TRBV20-1 .
TGTGCCAGCAGTTCCTCAGGGGGCAACACTGAAGCTTTCTTT CASSSSGGNTEAFF . TRBJ1-1 TRBV6-6 TRBD1
TGTGCCAGTACCAAAGGCGGGGGCTGGAACACTGAAGCTTTCTTT CASTKGGGWNTEAFF . TRBJ1-1 TRBV19 .
TGTGCCAGCAGCTTAGGTCCGGGTGGATCGCAGTATTTT CASSLGPGGSQYF . TRBJ2-3 TRBV7-9 .
TGCGCCATCGAACGCGGGGGGGCCTATGAGCAGTTCTTC CAIERGGAYEQFF . TRBJ2-1 TRBV10-2 TRBD2
TGTGCCAGCAGTTTTGGCGGCGAGAACACCGGGGAGCTGTTTTTT CASSFGGENTGELFF . TRBJ2-2 TRBV28 .
TGCAGCGTTGAAGAGGGGTTCCCCTCTGGGGCCAACGTCCTGACTTTC CSVEEGFPSGANVLTF few TRBJ2-6 TRBV29-1 .
TGTGCCAGCAGCGCCCGCGGACAGATCACAGATACGCAGTATTTT CASSARGQITDTQYF . TRBJ2-3 TRBV9 .
TGTGCCAGCAGTGAAGGGGGCGCTGGGGCCAACGTCCTGACTTTC CASSEGGAGANVLTF . TRBJ2-6 TRBV6-1 .
TGTGCCAGCAGCCCTGGGGCTTCTTCTGGCTACACCTTC CASSPGASSGYTF . TRBJ1-2 TRBV7-9 .
TGTGCCAGCAGTTACTCGGGGGCAGGGAGTGAAAAACTGTTTTTT CASSYSGAGSEKLFF . TRBJ1-4 TRBV6-5 .
TGCGCCAGCAGCCAAGATCTTCCACAGGGGAGGAACACCGGGGAGCTGTTTTTT CASSQDLPQGRNTGELFF . TRBJ2-2 TRBV4-1 TRBD1
TGTGCCAGCAGCCCTCTGACAGGGACTCCCGAGCAGTACTTC CASSPLTGTPEQYF . TRBJ2-7 TRBV4-2 .
TGTGCCAGCAGCTTAGGGACAGGGGGGAGTCAGCCCCAGCATTTT CASSLGTGGSQPQHF once TRBJ1-5 TRBV11-2 TRBD1
TGTGCCAGTAGTACCGGACGCCTGGGACAATCATATGGCTACACCTTC CASSTGRLGQSYGYTF . TRBJ1-2 TRBV19 .